These T cell receptor beta chains were read from a single sample in a study of cytomegalovirus exposure and HLA in healthy donors. Generated by immunoSEQ multiplex PCR, the TCRdb table keeps only in-frame clones and is missing some. Here the sample spans roughly 180,000 clones, roughly 86% being singletons. The sequencing input was PBMCs. The receptors originated from a man aged 25 to 45 in good health and CMV-seropositive. The CDR3 runs from the conserved cysteine through the conserved F or W. Fields, in order: V gene, clone size, D gene, J gene, CDR3 DNA, CDR3 protein. The D gene is left open where the match is weak. Expanded clones get a size class; other rows say once, few or many, or leave the size out.

V gene: TRBV7-2; clone size: NA; D gene: NA; J gene: TRBJ1-2; CDR3 DNA: TGTGCCAGCAGCTCCTACTATGGCTACACCTTC; CDR3 protein: CASSSYYGYTF
V gene: TRBV5-4; clone size: NA; D gene: NA; J gene: TRBJ2-6; CDR3 DNA: TGTGCCAGCAGCTTGAAGCGGTCTCCTGGGGCCAACGTCCTGACTTTC; CDR3 protein: CASSLKRSPGANVLTF
V gene: TRBV5-1; clone size: NA; D gene: NA; J gene: TRBJ2-1; CDR3 DNA: TGCGCCAGCAGCTCCGGGACATCCTACAATGAGCAGTTCTTC; CDR3 protein: CASSSGTSYNEQFF
V gene: TRBV27; clone size: NA; D gene: TRBD2; J gene: TRBJ2-1; CDR3 DNA: TGTGCCAGCACTTCAGCGGGACTAGCGGGGTCCTACAATGAGCAGTTCTTC; CDR3 protein: CASTSAGLAGSYNEQFF
V gene: TRBV5-1; clone size: NA; D gene: NA; J gene: TRBJ2-5; CDR3 DNA: TGCGCCTCGGGGCCCGCCGGCGAGACCCAGTACTTC; CDR3 protein: CASGPAGETQYF
V gene: TRBV7-9; clone size: NA; D gene: NA; J gene: TRBJ2-7; CDR3 DNA: TGTGCCAGCAGCTTGAGTACGCAGGGGGGGTTCTACGAGCAGTACTTC; CDR3 protein: CASSLSTQGGFYEQYF
V gene: TRBV4-1; clone size: NA; D gene: NA; J gene: TRBJ1-4; CDR3 DNA: TGCGCCAGCAGCCAAGATAATACCCCAACTAATGAAAAACTGTTTTTT; CDR3 protein: CASSQDNTPTNEKLFF
V gene: TRBV7-2; clone size: NA; D gene: NA; J gene: TRBJ1-1; CDR3 DNA: TGTGCCAGCAGCCCCTGGGGGGGGGTCCCTGAAGCTTTCTTT; CDR3 protein: CASSPWGGVPEAFF
V gene: TRBV6-5; clone size: NA; D gene: TRBD1; J gene: TRBJ2-2; CDR3 DNA: TGTGCCAGCACAAGGGACAGGTCGAACACCGGGGAGCTGTTTTTT; CDR3 protein: CASTRDRSNTGELFF
V gene: TRBV28; clone size: NA; D gene: NA; J gene: TRBJ2-7; CDR3 DNA: TGTGCCAGCGCAGGAGCCTACGAGCAGTACTTC; CDR3 protein: CASAGAYEQYF
V gene: TRBV6-5; clone size: NA; D gene: NA; J gene: TRBJ2-5; CDR3 DNA: TGTGCCAGCAGTCCGCTGACGGCCCAAGAGACCCAGTACTTC; CDR3 protein: CASSPLTAQETQYF
V gene: TRBV5-1; clone size: NA; D gene: NA; J gene: TRBJ2-7; CDR3 DNA: TGCGCCAGCAGCTTGGAAGCAGGGGACTTCTACGAGCAGTACTTC; CDR3 protein: CASSLEAGDFYEQYF
V gene: TRBV29-1; clone size: NA; D gene: TRBD1; J gene: TRBJ2-7; CDR3 DNA: TGCAGCGTTCCTTTGGGGGACAGTCGTTACGAGCAGTACTTC; CDR3 protein: CSVPLGDSRYEQYF
V gene: TRBV18; clone size: NA; D gene: NA; J gene: TRBJ2-7; CDR3 DNA: TGTGCCAGCTCACCACGGGAGGTCGCCATGGTGGGCGAGAAGCAGTACTTC; CDR3 protein: CASSPREVAMVGEKQYF
V gene: TRBV9; clone size: NA; D gene: TRBD2; J gene: TRBJ2-5; CDR3 DNA: TGTGCCAGCAGCTGGGGACTAGCGGGGGGAAAAGAGACCCAGTACTTC; CDR3 protein: CASSWGLAGGKETQYF
V gene: TRBV5-6; clone size: NA; D gene: TRBD1; J gene: TRBJ2-1; CDR3 DNA: TGTGCCAGCAGCTTGGGGGACAGGGCCGCGAATGAGCAGTTCTTC; CDR3 protein: CASSLGDRAANEQFF
V gene: TRBV7-3; clone size: NA; D gene: TRBD1; J gene: TRBJ1-1; CDR3 DNA: TGTGCCAGCAGCAAGGACAGGGTGGGGACTGAAGCTTTCTTT; CDR3 protein: CASSKDRVGTEAFF
V gene: TRBV27; clone size: many; D gene: NA; J gene: TRBJ2-2; CDR3 DNA: TGTGCCAGCAGTTTGGGAGGGGGGGTTGGAGTCAGGGAGCTGTTTTTT; CDR3 protein: CASSLGGGVGVRELFF
V gene: TRBV28; clone size: NA; D gene: NA; J gene: TRBJ2-7; CDR3 DNA: TGTGCCAGCAGTTTATCCACACCGTCAAACGAGCAGTACTTC; CDR3 protein: CASSLSTPSNEQYF
V gene: TRBV7-3; clone size: NA; D gene: NA; J gene: TRBJ1-1; CDR3 DNA: TGTGCCAGCAGCTTAGAGGCAACAGGGACGACCACTGAAGCTTTCTTT; CDR3 protein: CASSLEATGTTTEAFF
V gene: TRBV19; clone size: NA; D gene: NA; J gene: TRBJ1-4; CDR3 DNA: TGTGCCAGTAGACCGCGGGGGGCAACTAATGAAAAACTGTTTTTT; CDR3 protein: CASRPRGATNEKLFF
V gene: TRBV27; clone size: NA; D gene: NA; J gene: TRBJ2-5; CDR3 DNA: TGTGCCAGCAGTTACGGGCGAATGGGAGAGACCCAGTACTTC; CDR3 protein: CASSYGRMGETQYF
V gene: TRBV4-3; clone size: once; D gene: NA; J gene: TRBJ2-5; CDR3 DNA: TGCGCCAGCAGCCGACAGACCGCGCCATCCGAGACCCAGTACTTC; CDR3 protein: CASSRQTAPSETQYF